These 18 T cell receptor beta chains were sequenced from one sample in a study of PD-1 blockade in classical Hodgkin lymphoma. Time point here: newly diagnosed, previously untreated cHL patient sample. The authors purified CD4+ T cells from thawed PBMCs by magnetic negative selection. Method: immunoSEQ multiplex PCR; TCRdb's copy keeps in-frame clones and lacks some. This table holds under 35,000 clones, 88% found once. Sequenced input: CD4+ T cells from blood. These receptors originate from a human donor with classical Hodgkin lymphoma.

The gene calls are TRBV15 and TRBJ1-5, with D maybe TRBD1 (5 bases). The CDR3 is 14 residues long. Between the trimmed V and J ends, which lost 0 bases and 6 bases, there was a span of 9 bases. CDR1 LNHNV and CDR2 YYDKDF come from the germline V gene (reference sequence). The CDR3, as DNA: TGTGCCACCAGCAGAGATCGGGGCCCTCAGCCCCAGCATTTT. Its translation: CATSRDRGPQPQHF.

This clone was observed a few times. This chain joins TRBV10-3 and TRBJ2-2, with 7 bases identical to TRBD1. Germline V CDR1 and CDR2: ENHRY, SYGVKD. The ends lost 6 bases at V and 0 bases at J; junction bases unmatched: 4. The CDR3 has 15 residues. CDR3 amino acids: CAISDRVPNTGELFF. The CDR3 bases are TGTGCCATCAGCGACAGGGTCCCGAACACCGGGGAGCTGTTTTTT.

The rearrangement joins TRBV23-1 to TRBJ2-1; D is unresolved. Being an ORF, TRBV23-1 has a function that is uncertain. The V gene lost 4 bases and the J gene lost 0 bases, with 7 bases spanning the gap. The CDR3 spans 14 residues. CDR3 sequence reads: CASSPGSSYNEQFF. In DNA form, the CDR3 reads TGCGCCAGCAGTCCAGGTAGCTCCTACAATGAGCAGTTCTTC.

The table lists this clone with a few counts. The J gene is TRBJ2-3, the V gene TRBV5-1; 10 nucleotides agree with TRBD2. This CDR3 contains 19 residues. Germline CDR1 SGHRS, CDR2 YFSETQ. J was trimmed by 3 bases and V by 0 bases; bases with no gene match: 13. The CDR3 sequence: CASSLGLPSGGSRTDTQYF. CDR3 in DNA: TGCGCCAGCAGCTTGGGTCTTCCTAGCGGGGGTTCGCGGACAGATACGCAGTATTTT.

The rearrangement uses TRBV19 and TRBJ2-5; D uncertain. Trimming pared 1 base from V and 5 bases from J, leaving 8 bases between. The CDR3 sequence is 13 residues long. Germline-derived CDR1 and CDR2 are LNHDA and SQIVND (reference sequence). CDR3 residues: CASSIVHGETQYF. Written as DNA, the CDR3 is TGTGCCAGTAGTATAGTCCACGGTGAGACCCAGTACTTC.

The chain is built from TRBV5-1 and TRBJ2-2; D gene unclear. CDR1 is SGHRS, CDR2 YFSETQ, per germline. This CDR3 comprises 15 residues. The V and J ends lost 0 bases and 6 bases respectively, with 12 bases between them. The CDR3 DNA sequence: TGCGCCAGCAGCTTGGCAACGCAAGGACCCGGGGAGCTGTTTTTT. It yields the protein CASSLATQGPGELFF.

The chain employs TRBV7-2 and TRBJ1-5, with 7 bases matching TRBD1. The germline gives CDR1 SGHTA, CDR2 FQGNSA. The CDR3 consists of 15 residues. Losses at the gene ends were 4 bases for V and 2 bases for J; bases not matched to a gene: 5. CDR3 sequence (DNA): TGTGCCAGCAGCTCTAGGACAGGTCGCAATCAGCCCCAGCATTTT. It codes for CASSSRTGRNQPQHF. The full variable domain, completed using reference TRBV7-2 and TRBJ1-5, is GAGVSQSPSNKVTEKGKDVELRCDPISGHTALYWYRQSLGQGLEFLIYFQGNSAPDKSGLPSDRFSAERTGGSVSTLTIQRTQQEDSAVYLCASSSRTGRNQPQHFGDGTRLSIL.

This chain uses TRBV10-3 with TRBJ1-1; 10 nucleotides match TRBD1. The CDR3 sequence is 15 residues long. Germline CDR1 is ENHRY and CDR2 is SYGVKD. The ends lost 6 bases at V and 1 base at J; junction bases unmatched: 5. The CDR3 bases are TGTGCCATCAGAAGACAGGGGGCAGGGAACACTGAAGCTTTCTTT. Translated: CAIRRQGAGNTEAFF.

V is TRBV4-1 and J is TRBJ2-3; maybe TRBD2 (6 bases). This CDR3 has 16 residues. Germline-derived CDR1 and CDR2 are MGHRA and YSYEKL. The V end lost 3 bases, the J end lost 0 bases, and 13 bases lay between the germline ends. CDR3 sequence: CASSQGTYPSTDTQYF. As DNA, the CDR3 is TGCGCCAGCAGCCAGGGGACTTATCCCAGCACAGATACGCAGTATTTT.

The rearrangement joins TRBV15 to TRBJ2-7, with TRBD1 matching over 9 bases. The CDR3 extends over 15 amino acids. V shed 5 bases, J shed 2 bases, and the junction held 7 bases outside the gene matches. Germline CDR1 and CDR2: LNHNV and YYDKDF (reference sequence). The DNA for the CDR3 is TGTGCCACCAGCCCCCCGGGACAGGGAGCCTACGAGCAGTACTTC. The encoded protein is CATSPPGQGAYEQYF.

The chain employs TRBV6-5 and TRBJ1-5; tentatively, D is TRBD1 (6 bases). V was clipped by 6 bases and J by 2 bases, with 11 bases between them. Germline V CDR1 and CDR2: MNHEY, SVGAGI. This CDR3 spans 14 amino acids. The CDR3 DNA reads TGTGCCAGCAGCGAATCAGGGGGCAATCAGCCCCAGCATTTT. This sequence encodes CASSESGGNQPQHF.

V gene TRBV25-1 combines with J gene TRBJ1-1, with D possibly being TRBD1 (5 bases). The germline CDR1 and CDR2 sequences are MGHDK and SYGVNS. This CDR3 spans 12 amino acids. V lost 7 bases, J lost 4 bases, and 10 bases lay in between. DNA for the CDR3: TGTGCCAGCACGGCGGGGGTCACTGAAGCTTTCTTT. As protein: CASTAGVTEAFF.

The rearrangement links TRBV6-1 to TRBJ2-1; D is unclear. CDR1 is MNHNS and CDR2 is SASEGT in the germline V gene. The CDR3 contains 12 residues. V gave up 2 bases and J gave up 14 bases, with 13 bases separating them. The CDR3 reads CASSENAASKFF. DNA for the CDR3: TGTGCCAGCAGTGAAAACGCCGCAAGCAAGTTCTTC.

V usage is TRBV7-3 and J usage is TRBJ2-1, with 7 positions matching TRBD1. The CDR3 length is 19 residues. V was pared by 4 bases and J by 5 bases, with 20 bases of the junction left unmatched. Germline CDR1 and CDR2: SGHTA and FQGTGA. CDR3 sequence reads: CASSSGVQGSIRYHNEQFF. CDR3 DNA: TGTGCCAGCAGCTCCGGTGTACAGGGGTCTATCAGGTACCACAATGAGCAGTTCTTC.

The V gene is TRBV5-1, the J gene TRBJ2-7, with TRBD2 as a possible D gene (6 bases). The CDR3 contains 14 residues. Germline V gives CDR1 SGHRS, CDR2 YFSETQ. V lost 5 bases to trimming and J lost 6 bases, with 18 bases between them. The CDR3 DNA is TGCGCCAGCAGTTCAGCGGGCCGGGGCTCCGAGCAGTACTTC. As protein: CASSSAGRGSEQYF.

V gene TRBV9 combines with J gene TRBJ2-5; 10 nucleotides agree with TRBD2. V trimming: 2 bases; J trimming: 4 bases; junction bases outside the gene matches: 5. The CDR3 is 15 amino acids. The germline V gene has CDR1 SGDLS and CDR2 YYNGEE. The CDR3 region has the DNA TGTGCCAGCAGCGTTCTAGCGGGGGAGGGAGAGACCCAGTACTTC. Its translation: CASSVLAGEGETQYF.

The chain links TRBV5-1 to TRBJ1-4, with 10 positions matching TRBD1. The CDR3 has 13 amino acids. V dropped 3 bases and J dropped 12; count of bases not matched to a gene: 5. From germline, CDR1 is SGHRS and CDR2 YFSETQ. The CDR3 loop reads CASSSGQGEELFF. CDR3 nucleotide sequence: TGCGCCAGCAGCTCCGGACAGGGGGAAGAACTGTTTTTT.

CDR3 residues: CARSLSRGGGYGYTF. DNA of the CDR3: TGTGCCAGAAGCTTGAGTAGAGGGGGCGGCTATGGCTACACCTTC. The chain employs TRBV5-3 and TRBJ1-2; 7 bases agree with TRBD1. TRBV5-3 is marked as an open reading frame, function uncertain. The CDR3 runs 15 residues. Germline trimming cut 1 base from V and 4 bases from J; bases unmatched to any gene: 7.